Reported below is one TCR beta chain. Its cognate antigen is unknown. These data belong to a study of shared clonotypes between healthy human individuals. Notes on the study in general: The expectation was that sequencing depth would affect clonotype sharing among donors.

This CDR3 is 15 amino acids long. V lost 3 bases, J lost 7 bases, and 15 bases lay in between. The germline gives CDR1 LNHDA, CDR2 SQIVND (reference sequence). Profiling relied on immunoSEQ multiplex PCR, and the TCRdb table lists in-frame clones only, not all of them. The table lists over a million clones, 70% to 80% of them singletons. The TCR originated in a man aged 18 to 29 in good health. The chain is built from TRBV19 and TRBJ2-2, with D maybe TRBD2 (6 bases). Sample: memory CD4+ T cells sorted from blood. Specified subset: CD45RA-negative fraction. CDR3 amino acids: CASSIPDYSLGELFF. CDR3 bases: TGTGCCAGTAGTATTCCGGACTATTCTCTCGGGGAGCTGTTTTTT.